The 27 T cell receptor beta chains given below trace back to one sample, sequenced in a study of blood T cells in healthy people across ages. A second PCR of 7 to 11 cycles used a sample-barcoded 5' primer and a J-beta primer mix. TCRdb re-derived calls from the 5' RACE reads in MiXCR, one entry per CDR3 protein. The profile shows roughly 1.6 million distinct CDR3 sequences, roughly 32% of them singletons. Sequencing used blood. Receptor source: a woman aged 30 to 39 in good health.

CDR3 amino acids: CSVEAQGPDEQYF. The CDR3 DNA sequence: TGCAGCGTTGAAGCGCAGGGCCCAGACGAGCAGTACTTC. The J gene is TRBJ2-7, the V gene TRBV29-1; the D gene is possibly TRBD1 (5 bases). The CDR3 totals 13 residues. CDR1 SQVTM and CDR2 ANQGSEA come from the germline V gene. Between the trimmed V and J ends, which lost 1 base and 5 bases, there was a span of 12 bases.

This clonotype turned up a few times. V usage is TRBV20-1 and J usage is TRBJ2-1, with TRBD2 identical over 8 bases. CDR1 is DFQATT, CDR2 SNEGSKA, per germline (reference sequence). This CDR3 is built from 12 residues. Unmatched junction bases numbered 7, after V lost 8 bases and J lost 7 bases. CDR3 loop: CSSGGAENEQFF. The CDR3 region has the DNA TGCAGTTCCGGGGGGGCCGAGAATGAGCAGTTCTTC.

The chain combines TRBV12-3 or TRBV12-4 with TRBJ2-5; 10 nucleotides agree with TRBD1. The CDR3 covers 14 residues. J lost 7 bases, V lost 5 bases, and 7 bases had no gene match. The CDR3 loop is CASSVGQGIGTQYF. The DNA of the CDR3 is TGTGCCAGCAGTGTGGGACAGGGGATCGGGACCCAGTACTTC.

This clonotype was counted between two and nine times. V and J are TRBV27 and TRBJ2-7; D remains ambiguous. The CDR3 consists of 13 residues. Germline CDR1 reads MNHEY; CDR2 reads SMNVEV (reference sequence). V was shortened by 3 bases and J by 4 bases, with 10 bases between the two germline ends. DNA of the CDR3: TGTGCCAGCAGTTTCCGTCGGCAGTACGAGCAGTACTTC. Protein product: CASSFRRQYEQYF.

The chain has TRBV10-3 and TRBJ2-5; TRBD1 agrees at 9 bases. The CDR3 has 15 residues. The V gene end was trimmed by 8 bases and the J gene end by 5 bases; junction bases not matched to a gene: 12. CDR1 is ENHRY, CDR2 SYGVKD, per germline. As DNA, the CDR3 is TGTGCCATCGCGTCGGGACAGGGTATCGAGGAGACCCAGTACTTC. Encoded protein: CAIASGQGIEETQYF.

This clonotype was seen a handful of times. J is TRBJ2-1 and V is TRBV5-1, with 8 bases aligning to TRBD1. V lost 4 bases, J lost 3 bases, and 6 bases stayed unmatched. The CDR3 loop spans 15 amino acids. CDR1 is SGHRS, CDR2 YFSETQ, per germline. CDR3 amino acids: CASSHGQGLYNEQFF. Written as DNA, the CDR3 is TGCGCCAGCAGCCACGGACAGGGCCTCTACAATGAGCAGTTCTTC.

This clonotype was detected only a few times. This chain links TRBV5-5 with TRBJ1-1, with D unclear. The CDR3 contains 15 residues. Germline loops: CDR1 SGHKS, CDR2 YYEKEE (reference sequence). V was shortened by 4 bases and J by 2 bases, with 15 bases between the two germline ends. The CDR3 region is CASSPKRQPNTEAFF. CDR3 DNA: TGTGCCAGCAGCCCCAAGAGGCAACCCAACACTGAAGCTTTCTTT.

The genes are TRBV6-4 and TRBJ1-2; weak D call: TRBD1 (5 bases). This CDR3 has 13 residues. Germline-derived CDR1 and CDR2 are MRHNA and SNTAGT. V lost 9 bases to trimming and J lost 6 bases, with 17 bases between them. For the CDR3, the DNA is TGTGCCAGGATGAGGGCCAGGGAGAATGGCTACACCTTC. Amino acid sequence: CARMRARENGYTF.

This clonotype was picked up a small number of times. A much bigger clone sits one base away, suggesting this may be a read error. The V call is TRBV10-3, the J call TRBJ2-1, with 7 bases lining up with TRBD2. Germline V gene sequence: CDR1 ENHRY, CDR2 SYGVKD. With 4 bases clipped from V and 0 bases from J, the junction kept 0 bases outside the gene matches. This CDR3 is built from 14 residues. In nucleotides, the CDR3 is TGTGCCATCAGTGCTAGCGGCTCCTACAATGAGCAGTTCTTC. Translating it yields CAISASGSYNEQFF.

A note on this clonotype: This may come from a read error, since a much larger clone is one base off. The chain is built from TRBV7-2 and TRBJ2-5; D unresolved. V lost 3 bases to trimming and J lost 3 bases, with 8 bases between them. CDR1 SGHTA and CDR2 FQGNSA come from the germline V gene. There are 13 residues in the CDR3. The DNA of the CDR3 is TGTGCCAGCAGCTTGTTCAGGAAAGAGACCCAGTACTTC. Translated, it gives CASSLFRKETQYF.

The chain has TRBV29-1 and TRBJ1-2, with D tentatively TRBD1 (5 bases). This CDR3 has 15 amino acids. V lost 3 bases and J 7 bases, leaving 21 bases between the germline ends. Germline CDR1 reads SQVTM; CDR2 reads ANQGSEA. The CDR3 region is CSVDGLAGRDSGYTF. CDR3 DNA sequence: TGCAGCGTTGATGGTTTAGCGGGACGGGATAGTGGCTACACCTTC.

As DNA, the CDR3 is TGTGCCAGCAGGTTATCGGCAGCCCAAGAGACCCAGTACTTC. Amino acids: CASRLSAAQETQYF. This chain uses TRBV12-3 or TRBV12-4 with TRBJ2-5, with D hard to call. V lost 6 bases to trimming and J lost 1 base, with 12 bases between them. CDR3 length: 14 amino acids.

A note on this clonotype: A clone one base away is much larger, so this may be a read error. V gene TRBV20-1 combines with J gene TRBJ2-3; D may be TRBD2 (5 bases). The V and J ends lost 4 bases and 2 bases respectively, with 10 bases between them. This CDR3 spans 13 amino acids. Germline CDR1 DFQATT, CDR2 SNEGSKA (reference sequence). In DNA form, the CDR3 reads TGCAGTGCTATAGCGAAGCACACAGATACGCAGTATTTT. Translated: CSAIAKHTDTQYF.

The chain couples TRBV6-1 to TRBJ2-7; TRBD1 matches at 9 bases. Trimming removed 4 bases from V and 5 bases from J; junction bases left unmatched: 9. Germline V lookup: CDR1 MNHNS, CDR2 SASEGT. This CDR3 contains 15 residues. The CDR3 sequence: CASSGAGQGSNEQYF. The DNA of the CDR3 is TGTGCCAGCAGTGGGGCGGGACAGGGTTCCAACGAGCAGTACTTC.

The V gene is TRBV4-2, the J gene TRBJ1-5; 7 nucleotides align to TRBD1. CDR3 length equals 16 residues. Germline CDR1 is LGHNA and CDR2 is YNFKEQ. V dropped 0 bases and J dropped 6; count of bases not matched to a gene: 8. The CDR3 nucleotides are TGTGCCAGCAGCCAAGATATCGGACAGGAGGCTCAGCCCCAGCATTTT. Its protein is CASSQDIGQEAQPQHF.

The chain uses TRBV6-6 and TRBJ1-5; D may be TRBD1 (5 bases). The CDR3 sequence is 14 residues long. Trimming removed 10 bases from V and 0 bases from J, with 13 bases in between. Germline V gives CDR1 MNHNY, CDR2 SVGAGI (reference sequence). The CDR3 DNA reads as TGTGCCACCCAGGGTGCAAATAGCAATCAGCCCCAGCATTTT. Encoded protein: CATQGANSNQPQHF.

The genes are TRBV7-8 and TRBJ1-2; 7 nucleotides line up with TRBD1. Germline loops: CDR1 SGHVS, CDR2 FQNEAQ. The ends lost 2 bases at V and 6 bases at J; junction bases unmatched: 9. The length of the CDR3 is 15 residues. In DNA form, the CDR3 reads TGTGCCAGCAGCTTACCACTGACAGGGAGCCATGGCTACACCTTC. Translated: CASSLPLTGSHGYTF.

V usage is TRBV30 and J usage is TRBJ2-5; TRBD2 matches 10 bases. CDR3 length: 15 residues. Germline V CDR1 and CDR2: GTSNPN, SVGIG (reference sequence). The V segment lost 1 base and the J segment 1 base; nucleotides outside the gene matches: 3. The CDR3 protein is CAWSDGTSAQETQYF. The CDR3 region has the DNA TGTGCCTGGAGTGATGGGACTAGCGCCCAAGAGACCCAGTACTTC.

In the case of this clonotype: A junction end diverges from the germline sequence, so it may reflect a read error. The chain is built from TRBV2 and TRBJ2-5; 10 bases are shared with TRBD1. The germline V gene encodes CDR1 SNHLY and CDR2 FYNNEI. This CDR3 comprises 14 residues. The CDR3 is CASNDRGQQESQYF. The CDR3, as DNA: TGTGCCAGCAATGACAGGGGGCAACAAGAGTCCCAGTACTTC.

The chain recombines TRBV6-5 with TRBJ2-7, with D possibly called TRBD1 or TRBD2 (7 bases each). Trimming cost V 7 bases and J 10 bases, with 20 bases left between them. Germline V gives CDR1 MNHEY, CDR2 SVGAGI. The CDR3 runs to 13 residues. The CDR3 DNA follows: TGTGCCAGCACCCAGGGGGTCGGCGGGGGCCAGTACTTC. The encoded protein is CASTQGVGGGQYF.

This chain connects TRBV7-2 to TRBJ2-5; perhaps D is TRBD1 or TRBD2 (6 bases each). Deletions cut 1 base from V and 13 bases from J, with 28 bases between. CDR1 and CDR2 from the germline V gene are SGHTA and FQGNSA. CDR3 length: 17 amino acids. The CDR3 DNA reads TGTGCCAGCAGCTTAGGAAGGGGGAGTGTCGGGAGTTATGGGCTGTACTTC. Translation: CASSLGRGSVGSYGLYF.

This clonotype was found a few times. Mismatch with germline at one junction end may stem from a read error. V usage is TRBV5-6 and J usage is TRBJ1-1; the D gene is possibly TRBD1 (5 bases). CDR3 size: 14 residues. CDR1 SGHDT and CDR2 YYEEEE come from the germline V gene. This chain's CDR3 is CASSLEASGTETFF. In nucleotides, the CDR3 is TGTGCCAGCAGCTTGGAAGCTTCAGGGACTGAAACTTTCTTT.

Points on this clonotype: One junction end does not reproduce the germline sequence, and a read error may be involved. The V gene is TRBV5-1, the J gene TRBJ1-1; TRBD1 agrees at 7 bases. Germline V gives CDR1 SGHRS, CDR2 YFSETQ. This CDR3 contains 13 residues. The DNA for the CDR3 is TGCGCCAGCAGCGAGGACAGGAACGCTGAAGCTTTCTTT. This gives the protein CASSEDRNAEAFF.

This clonotype was counted only a few times. The V call is TRBV27, the J call TRBJ1-5, with unresolved D. CDR1 and CDR2 from the germline V gene are MNHEY and SMNVEV (reference sequence). The CDR3 loop spans 16 amino acids. V lost 3 bases to trimming and J lost 0 bases, with 12 bases between them. The chain's CDR3 is CASSLEGQLSNQPQHF. The DNA for the CDR3 is TGTGCCAGCAGTTTGGAAGGGCAGCTTAGCAATCAGCCCCAGCATTTT.

This clonotype has more than one count but fewer than ten. V usage is TRBV6-1 and J usage is TRBJ2-5; 10 bases agree with TRBD2. There are 14 residues in the CDR3. V dropped 6 bases and J dropped 5; count of bases not matched to a gene: 6. The germline V gene has CDR1 MNHNS and CDR2 SASEGT. The CDR3 is CASRERGGRETQYF. The CDR3 coding sequence is TGTGCCAGCAGAGAGCGGGGGGGCAGGGAGACCCAGTACTTC.

The genes are TRBV6-1 and TRBJ2-1; 11 nucleotides align to TRBD2. V lost 4 bases to trimming and J lost 5 bases; unmatched junction nucleotides: 4. Germline V gene data show CDR1 as MNHNS and CDR2 as SASEGT. The CDR3 runs 15 residues. The CDR3 sequence: CASSGLAGGNNEQFF. CDR3 DNA: TGTGCCAGCAGTGGTTTAGCGGGAGGGAACAATGAGCAGTTCTTC.

This chain connects TRBV15 to TRBJ1-5; D perhaps matches TRBD1 (5 bases). V lost 7 bases, J lost 3 bases, and 16 bases lay in between. Germline V gives CDR1 LNHNV, CDR2 YYDKDF (reference sequence). This CDR3 contains 15 residues. The CDR3 here is CATTANQGNNQPQHF. CDR3 DNA: TGTGCCACCACCGCGAATCAGGGAAACAATCAGCCCCAGCATTTT.